This T cell receptor (beta chain) was obtained from a study of blood T cell repertoires in COVID-19. Study details: Sites across the United States, Italy and Spain contributed samples from acute and convalescent COVID-19.

The CDR3 covers 14 residues. V lost 6 bases and J 4 bases, leaving 13 bases between the germline ends. Germline loops: CDR1 SGHAT, CDR2 FQNNGV. In the authors' workflow: Estimation of nucleated cell counts relied on the amplification of reference gene primers. The repertoire was sequenced with immunoSEQ multiplex PCR; TCRdb's copy has only in-frame clones and lacks some. V and J calls and clone size are as listed in that table; D and trimming were resolved from the DNA. The sample includes around 260,000 clones, 80% to 90% of them seen just once. J is TRBJ2-1 and V is TRBV11-2; TRBD2 might be the D (6 bases). This receptor was obtained from a woman in her 70s with COVID-19, enrolled during active disease. The sequencing sample was made of peripheral blood. Here the CDR3 reads CASRREGAYNEQFF. DNA for the CDR3: TGTGCCAGCAGGCGGGAAGGGGCGTACAATGAGCAGTTCTTC.